Sequencing of this T cell receptor (beta chain) was carried out in a study of blood T cells in healthy people across ages. The use of a sample-barcoded 5' primer and a J-beta primer mix characterized a second PCR of about 7 to 12 cycles. TCRdb re-called the 5' RACE reads through MiXCR, storing one row per CDR3 protein. The sample records under 2,000,000 distinct CDR3 sequences, about 50% being singletons. Study-level results: In older individuals, TCR beta diversity per million T cells was lower, falling roughly linearly with age.

In this sample, this clonotype turned up a few times. Its target is unknown. This CDR3 contains 15 residues. Germline V lookup: CDR1 SEHNR, CDR2 FQNEAQ (reference sequence). The V end lost 5 bases, the J end lost 1 base, and 14 bases lay between the germline ends. The sequence came from a woman in her thirties or forties in good health. This rearrangement joins TRBV7-9 to TRBJ2-5; either TRBD1 or TRBD2 may supply D (7 bases each). Sequenced input: blood. In nucleotides, the CDR3 is TGTGCCAGCAGCCCAGGGGGGGTCCTCCAAGAGACCCAGTACTTC. Its translation is CASSPGGVLQETQYF. Full variable domain (missing parts from reference TRBV7-9 and TRBJ2-5): DTGVSQNPRHKITKRGQNVTFRCDPISEHNRLYWYRQTLGQGPEFLTYFQNEAQLEKSRLLSDRFSAERPKGSFSTLEIQRTEQGDSAMYLCASSPGGVLQETQYFGPGTRLLVL.